Below are 18 T cell receptor beta chains sequenced from a single sample in a study of T cells after yellow fever vaccination. TCRdb re-called the 5' RACE reads through MiXCR, storing one row per CDR3 protein. The repertoire holds 500,000 to 650,000 distinct CDR3 sequences, with around 12% as singletons. The starting material was PBMCs, obtained on the day of the yellow fever booster vaccination. Receptor source: a man aged 30 to 45 who received the YFV17D yellow fever vaccine.

The chain carries TRBV6-2 or TRBV6-3 and TRBJ2-2; tentatively, D is TRBD1 or TRBD2 (5 bases each). The CDR3 is 14 amino acids. V dropped 6 bases and J dropped 5 bases, with 13 bases sitting between them. CDR1 is MNHEY, CDR2 SVGEGT, per germline. DNA of the CDR3: TGTGCCAGCAGCCGGACGAGGGGAACCGGGGAGCTGTTTTTT. Translated: CASSRTRGTGELFF.

This clonotype was found a few times. The genes are TRBV12-5 and TRBJ2-1, with D hard to call. The CDR3 is made up of 14 amino acids. CDR1 and CDR2 (germline): LGHNT, FRNRAP. The V gene lost 1 base and the J gene lost 6 bases, with 10 bases spanning the gap. The CDR3 reads CASGLDPLGNEQFF. The CDR3 region has the DNA TGTGCTAGTGGTTTGGACCCCTTAGGCAATGAGCAGTTCTTC.

The chain carries TRBV28 and TRBJ2-5; TRBD1 is a possible D gene (6 bases). The CDR3 has 14 residues. Trimming took off 6 bases at V and 1 base at J, with 12 bases between the two ends. CDR1 is MDHEN and CDR2 is SYDVKM in the germline V gene. Written as DNA, the CDR3 is TGTGCCAGCAGCCATAGAGGGGGCCAAGAGACCCAGTACTTC. It yields the protein CASSHRGGQETQYF.

The rearrangement links TRBV9 to TRBJ1-2; 9 bases agree with TRBD1. Germline CDR1 reads SGDLS; CDR2 reads YYNGEE. The CDR3 has 14 residues. Trimming took 0 bases from V and 7 from J; bases not matched to a gene: 4. CDR3 nucleotides: TGTGCCAGCAGCGTAGGGGACAGGGCCCCTGGCTACACCTTC. Protein: CASSVGDRAPGYTF.

This clonotype was observed at least ten times. DNA of the CDR3: TGTGCCATCAGTGAGTCGGGCGGGGCCCAAGAGACCCAGTACTTC. Translating it yields CAISESGGAQETQYF. The chain carries TRBV10-3 and TRBJ2-5; perhaps TRBD2 as D (6 bases). The germline V gene encodes CDR1 ENHRY and CDR2 SYGVKD. V was shortened by 0 bases and J by 1 base, with 9 bases between the two germline ends. This CDR3 comprises 15 residues.

This clonotype turned up a few times. This sequence joins TRBV19 and TRBJ2-7; 9 nucleotides match TRBD1. After removal of 4 bases from V and 7 bases from J, the junction contained 11 bases not matched to a gene. The CDR3 is 15 residues long. The V gene's germline CDR1 is LNHDA and CDR2 SQIVND (reference sequence). This chain's CDR3 is CASSTVTGGNGEQYF. The CDR3, as DNA: TGTGCCAGTAGTACCGTGACAGGGGGTAACGGAGAGCAGTACTTC.

This clonotype was picked up a small number of times. The chain carries TRBV6-1 and TRBJ2-1, with a tentative D call TRBD2 (6 bases). The CDR3 sequence is 13 residues long. In germline, CDR1 is MNHNS, CDR2 SASEGT. V lost 10 bases and J 9 bases, leaving 19 bases between the germline ends. CDR3 in DNA: TGTGCCATCCGGGACTTTCCAAACAGTGAGCAGTTCTTC. It yields the protein CAIRDFPNSEQFF.

This clonotype has just a few counts. J is TRBJ1-4 and V is TRBV5-1; D is undetermined. Germline V CDR1 and CDR2: SGHRS, YFSETQ. The V end lost 4 bases, the J end lost 8 bases, and 18 bases lay between the germline ends. The CDR3 contains 15 residues. CDR3 coding DNA: TGCGCCAGCAGCCTTGACGCGGAGGCAGGAGAAAAACTGTTTTTT. Protein product: CASSLDAEAGEKLFF.

This clonotype occurred a few times. The rearrangement uses TRBV7-9 and TRBJ2-7; the match to TRBD2 covers 9 bases. The length of the CDR3 is 16 residues. Germline loops: CDR1 SEHNR, CDR2 FQNEAQ (reference sequence). With V trimmed by 5 bases and J by 2 bases, 10 bases remained unmatched. CDR3 bases: TGTGCCAGCAGCGTAACAACCCCTAGCGGGACCTACGAGCAGTACTTC. Protein product: CASSVTTPSGTYEQYF.

The CDR3, as DNA: TGTGCCAGCAGCTCCCTAGACCGGACAGGAATGAACACTGAAGCTTTCTTT. Its translation is CASSSLDRTGMNTEAFF. The rearrangement joins TRBV7-9 to TRBJ1-1, with TRBD1 matching over 7 bases. The V gene end was trimmed by 4 bases and the J gene end by 0 bases; junction bases not matched to a gene: 11. Germline CDR1 is SEHNR and CDR2 is FQNEAQ (reference sequence). The CDR3 length is 17 residues.

This clonotype was detected only a few times. The V gene is TRBV21-1, the J gene TRBJ2-3; TRBD2, the D gene given by the table, was not confirmed from the DNA. TRBV21-1 is termed a pseudogene. CDR3 length equals 21 residues. The CDR3 DNA sequence: TGTGCCAGCAGCAGAACCCCAGGGGATCGACTAGCGGCCATGAGCACAGATACGCAGTATTTT. As protein: CASSRTPGDRLAAMSTDTQYF.

The genes are TRBV7-8 and TRBJ2-7, with 8 positions matching TRBD1. In germline, CDR1 is SGHVS, CDR2 FQNEAQ. The CDR3 has 16 amino acids. V was pared by 0 bases and J by 7 bases, with 11 bases of the junction left unmatched. The chain's CDR3 is CASSLAGRGLVLEQYF. DNA for the CDR3: TGTGCCAGCAGCTTAGCGGGCAGGGGGCTAGTCCTGGAGCAGTACTTC.

The CDR3 reads CSARDGGRPEQFF. The CDR3 DNA reads TGCAGTGCTAGAGATGGGGGCAGGCCCGAGCAGTTCTTC. This chain connects TRBV20-1 to TRBJ2-1; TRBD1 might be the D (6 bases). V lost 0 bases and J 10 bases, leaving 13 bases between the germline ends. CDR3 size: 13 residues. In germline, CDR1 is DFQATT, CDR2 SNEGSKA (reference sequence).

The V call is TRBV12-3 or TRBV12-4, the J call TRBJ2-5; tentative D call: TRBD1 (5 bases). The germline V and J ends were trimmed by 9 bases and 5 bases, with 16 bases remaining between them. This CDR3 is 13 amino acids long. CDR3 nucleotide sequence: TGTGCCAGTCAGTTTTCAGGGATGGAGACCCAGTACTTC. Amino acid sequence: CASQFSGMETQYF.

The chain carries TRBV30 and TRBJ2-2, with D hard to call. This CDR3 has 13 residues. The germline gives CDR1 GTSNPN, CDR2 SVGIG (reference sequence). V was trimmed by 3 bases and J by 0 bases, leaving 5 bases between them. The CDR3 nucleotides read TGTGCCTGGAGCCCATCGAACACCGGGGAGCTGTTTTTT. Amino acids: CAWSPSNTGELFF. The variable domain in full, with the rest retrieved from reference TRBV30 and TRBJ2-2, is SQTIHQWPATLVQPVGSPLSLECTVEGTSNPNLYWYRQAAGRGLQLLFYSVGIGQISSEVPQNLSASRPQDRQFILSSKKLLLSDSGFYLCAWSPSNTGELFFGEGSRLTVL.

V gene TRBV6-1 combines with J gene TRBJ1-3, with 7 bases aligning to TRBD1. The CDR3 covers 15 residues. Per the germline V gene, CDR1 is MNHNS and CDR2 is SASEGT. V was pared by 4 bases and J by 2 bases, with 5 bases of the junction left unmatched. CDR3 sequence (DNA): TGTGCCAGCAGTGCTACAGGGGCGGCTGGAAACACCATATATTTT. Protein product: CASSATGAAGNTIYF.

This clonotype was observed a handful of times. CDR3 loop: CASTPGAGYNSPLHF. The DNA of the CDR3 is TGTGCCAGCACCCCTGGGGCAGGGTATAATTCACCCCTCCACTTT. This sequence joins TRBV7-9 and TRBJ1-6, with D possibly being TRBD1 (5 bases). Germline V gene lookup returns CDR1 SEHNR and CDR2 FQNEAQ (reference sequence). The CDR3 totals 15 residues. V was pared by 7 bases and J by 4 bases, with 14 bases between.

The chain combines TRBV12-3 or TRBV12-4 with TRBJ2-1, with 14 positions matching TRBD2. The length of the CDR3 is 16 residues. V shed 8 bases, J shed 7 bases, and the junction held 10 bases outside the gene matches. CDR3 in DNA: TGTGCCAGCCTGTCCAGGGGACTAGCGGGAGTAAATGAGCAGTTCTTC. Protein product: CASLSRGLAGVNEQFF.